This TCR beta chain was retrieved from a study of T cells in Graves' hyperthyroidism and ophthalmopathy. General study findings and limits: Within blood appeared most thyroid clonotypes that had expanded above 0.001.

This clonotype was seen repeatedly, ten times or more. Its antigen is as yet unknown. There were TCR beta CDR3 regions amplified from RNA transcripts. The HTBI primer set served for first-round RT-PCR of the TCR CDR3. TCRdb redid the calling of the multiplex PCR reads with MiXCR, one entry per CDR3 protein. The sample lists around 200,000 distinct CDR3 sequences; about 16% were seen once. This CDR3 region has 17 residues. The germline V and J ends were trimmed by 5 bases and 6 bases, with 23 bases remaining between them. This sequence joins TRBV12-3 or TRBV12-4 and TRBJ2-1, with D tentatively TRBD2 (7 bases). The TCR was taken from a man aged 35 to 55 with Graves' hyperthyroidism. What was sequenced was blood. The CDR3 here is CASSPWAGAPRGNEQFF. CDR3 nucleotide sequence: TGTGCCAGCAGTCCTTGGGCGGGGGCGCCTCGTGGCAATGAGCAGTTCTTC.